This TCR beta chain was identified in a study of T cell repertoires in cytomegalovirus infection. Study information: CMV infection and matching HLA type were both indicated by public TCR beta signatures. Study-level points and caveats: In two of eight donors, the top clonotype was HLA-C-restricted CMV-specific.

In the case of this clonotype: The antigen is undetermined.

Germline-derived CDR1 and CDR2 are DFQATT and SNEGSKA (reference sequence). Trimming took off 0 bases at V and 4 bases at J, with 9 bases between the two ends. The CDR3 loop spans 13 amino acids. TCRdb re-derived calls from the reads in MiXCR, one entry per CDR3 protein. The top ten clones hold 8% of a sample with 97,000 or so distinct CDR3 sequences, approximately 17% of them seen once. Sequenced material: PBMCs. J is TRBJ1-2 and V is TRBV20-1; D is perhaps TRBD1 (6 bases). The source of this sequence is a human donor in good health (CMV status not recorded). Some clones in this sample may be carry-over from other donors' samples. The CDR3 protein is CSARDTDSYGYTF. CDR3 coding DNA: TGCAGTGCTAGAGATACGGACAGCTATGGCTACACCTTC.